This entry concerns a single T cell receptor (beta chain). Its antigen is not known. These data belong to a study of CD8+ T cells in alopecia areata. Overall study: Tofacitinib was given for 6 to 18 months, then stopped for 6 months.

The sample's treatment: oral pan-JAK inhibitor, 5-10 mg twice daily. General observations from the study: While tofacitinib was given, many expanded lesional clones persisted in scalp and blood. Significant decreases in scalp clonality and expanded CD8+ clones followed tofacitinib treatment.

The sequencing template was cDNA reverse transcribed from extracted RNA. This table comes from immunoSEQ multiplex PCR, and its TCRdb copy is limited to in-frame clones, with some not included. The sample has 150,000 to 200,000 clones, 58% seen once. The input for sequencing was CD8+ T cells sorted from blood, taken at week 24, from a patient treated with tofacitinib. This TCR was recovered from a human donor with alopecia areata.

CDR3 DNA: TGTGCCAGCAGTTACTACGTGGGCAATGAGCAGTTCTTC. It codes for CASSYYVGNEQFF. The rearrangement links TRBV6-5 to TRBJ2-1; D gene uncertain. The CDR3 has 13 residues. V was trimmed by 1 base and J by 6 bases, leaving 7 bases between them. In germline, CDR1 is MNHEY, CDR2 SVGAGI.